In this sample, the clone carrying this T cell receptor (beta chain) turned up once. Clones were sequenced by immunoSEQ multiplex PCR, and TCRdb holds only the in-frame ones, with some missing. The sample carries about 54,000 clones, 91% recorded once. The source of the sample is a study of T cell changes during pregnancy in multiple sclerosis. V lost 6 bases and J 2 bases, leaving 7 bases between the germline ends. The CDR3 has 12 residues. In germline, CDR1 is PRHDT, CDR2 FYEKMQ (reference sequence). The V call is TRBV13, the J call TRBJ2-5, with unresolved D. The receptor was derived from a female donor in good health, enrolled as a control in a pregnancy study. Sequencing was performed on peripheral blood, taken after pregnancy. The CDR3 reads CASRVSQETQYF. For the CDR3, the DNA is TGTGCCAGCAGGGTCAGTCAAGAGACCCAGTACTTC.